This T cell receptor (beta chain) stems from a study of blood T cell repertoires in COVID-19. Study context: Specimens from acute and convalescent COVID-19 originated in the United States, Italy and Spain. Sources were T cells, B-cell-depleted T cells, or PBMCs; the material itself was cDNA or gDNA.

Under the authors' procedure: Amplification with reference gene primers provided the estimates of nucleated cell counts. Profiling relied on immunoSEQ multiplex PCR, and the TCRdb table lists in-frame clones only, not all of them. V and J calls and clone size are as listed in that table; D and trimming were resolved from the DNA. The sample holds roughly 48,000 clones, approximately 80% seen once. V shed 9 bases, J shed 6 bases, and the junction held 9 bases outside the gene matches. The CDR3 sequence is 14 residues long. Germline values: CDR1 MDHEN, CDR2 SYDVKM. Sequencing was done on a sample of peripheral blood. The sequence was collected from a man in his 70s with acute or convalescent COVID-19. This rearrangement joins TRBV28 to TRBJ2-2, with 8 nucleotides matching TRBD1. This CDR3 is CASQGAQRAGELFF. The CDR3, as DNA: TGTGCCAGTCAGGGGGCGCAAAGGGCCGGGGAGCTGTTTTTT.